These 5 T cell receptor beta chains share one sample of origin, sequenced in a study of T cells in Graves' hyperthyroidism and ophthalmopathy. The investigators amplified TCR beta CDR3 regions from RNA transcripts. Primed by the HTBI set, a first-round RT-PCR was run on the TCR CDR3. One entry per CDR3 protein, called by TCRdb with MiXCR from the multiplex PCR reads. Among 400,000 to 500,000 distinct CDR3 sequences, about an eighth were seen once, and the ten largest hold 5.3%. Sequencing was performed on blood. These TCRs come from a woman younger than 30 with Graves' hyperthyroidism.

This clonotype has a handful of counts. J is TRBJ2-7 and V is TRBV4-1; weak D call: TRBD1 (8 bases). Germline lookup yields CDR1 MGHRA and CDR2 YSYEKL. The CDR3 covers 15 residues. With 6 bases removed from V and 0 bases from J, the gap between germline ends came to 15 bases. Written as DNA, the CDR3 is TGCGCCAGCAGTCAGGGGGGGACAGGCTCCTACGAGCAGTACTTC. Its translation is CASSQGGTGSYEQYF.

This clonotype was found many times. This chain joins TRBV28 and TRBJ2-7, with 7 bases matching TRBD1. V lost 2 bases, J lost 5 bases, and 6 bases stayed unmatched. The CDR3 is made up of 14 amino acids. The germline V gene encodes CDR1 MDHEN and CDR2 SYDVKM. DNA for the CDR3: TGTGCCAGCAGTTTAGACAGGGTACTAAACGAGCAGTACTTC. This codes for CASSLDRVLNEQYF.

This clonotype was detected many times. The chain recombines TRBV7-9 with TRBJ1-1; D is unclear. This CDR3 spans 14 amino acids. Germline loops: CDR1 SEHNR, CDR2 FQNEAQ (reference sequence). The ends were cut back, 5 bases at V and 1 base at J, with 11 bases in the middle. CDR3 bases: TGTGCCAGCAGCCCGCCCGGGGAGAACACTGAAGCTTTCTTT. Amino acids: CASSPPGENTEAFF.

This clonotype was counted ten times or more. The V gene is TRBV11-2, the J gene TRBJ2-1, with TRBD2 matching over 7 bases. V lost 3 bases, J lost 4 bases, and 9 bases stayed unmatched. The CDR3 has 16 residues. Germline CDR1 SGHAT, CDR2 FQNNGV. The CDR3 sequence: CASSLGGREPYNEQFF. The CDR3 bases are TGTGCCAGCAGCTTGGGTGGGCGGGAGCCTTACAATGAGCAGTTCTTC.

The chain is built from TRBV3-1 and TRBJ2-3, with TRBD2 as a possible D gene (5 bases). The CDR3 extends over 16 amino acids. V dropped 1 base and J dropped 4 bases, with 15 bases sitting between them. Germline assignment: CDR1 LGHDT and CDR2 YNNKEL (reference sequence). In nucleotides, the CDR3 is TGTGCCAGCAGCCAAGCACTAGAACGGCGGGCAGATACGCAGTATTTT. It codes for CASSQALERRADTQYF.